The 21 T cell receptor beta chains below come from one sample, sequenced in a study of T cells expressing NK-cell markers. For each CDR3 protein, TCRdb gives one entry from its re-call of the 5' RACE reads, without DNA. Across about 460,000 distinct CDR3 sequences, the top ten clones capture around 1.4% of the sample. The sample was blood T cells: a sorted CD56 or NKG2C T cell subset, CD4+ or CD8+ T cells, or bulk PBMC T cells (not recorded which). These receptor sequences come from a woman between 50 and 59 years old in good health.

This chain links TRBV9 with TRBJ1-1. Germline V gene data show CDR1 as SGDLS and CDR2 as YYNGEE. This CDR3 has 13 amino acids. CDR3 sequence reads: CATSVSMNTEAFF. Variable domain in full (rest from reference TRBV9 and TRBJ1-1): DSGVTQTPKHLITATGQRVTLRCSPRSGDLSVYWYQQSLDQGLQFLIQYYNGEERAKGNILERFSAQQFPDLHSELNLSSLELGDSALYFCATSVSMNTEAFFGQGTRLTVV.

J is TRBJ2-3 and V is TRBV7-8; checking the TCRdb D call of TRBD2 is not possible without DNA. The CDR3 covers 15 residues. Germline V gene sequence: CDR1 SGHVS, CDR2 FQNEAQ. The CDR3 loop is CASSLAGLAGAFVYF. The whole variable domain, remainder taken from reference TRBV7-8 and TRBJ2-3, is GAGVSQSPRYKVAKRGQDVALRCDPISGHVSLFWYQQALGQGPEFLTYFQNEAQLDKSGLPSDRFFAERPEGSVSTLKIQRTQQEDSAVYLCASSLAGLAGAFVYFGPGTRLTVL.

The rearrangement links TRBV5-1 to TRBJ2-5; as DNA is missing, the TRBD1 call by TCRdb cannot be tested. The CDR3 runs 13 residues. CDR1 and CDR2 (germline): SGHRS, YFSETQ. CDR3 region: CASRQTGTETQYF.

V usage is TRBV7-9 and J usage is TRBJ2-5; the TRBD1 assignment by TCRdb is unverifiable without DNA. The CDR3 consists of 15 residues. Germline values: CDR1 SEHNR, CDR2 FQNEAQ (reference sequence). CDR3 sequence: CASSLGRGPQETQYF.

CDR3 sequence: CATSEHPGLAHNEQFF. The genes are TRBV24-1 and TRBJ2-1; TCRdb indicates TRBD2, and absent DNA this call remains unverified. From germline, CDR1 is KGHDR and CDR2 SFDVKD. This CDR3 comprises 16 residues.

The V gene is TRBV24-1, the J gene TRBJ2-7; no DNA is available, so the TRBD1 call from TCRdb remains unchecked. The CDR3 is 13 amino acids. The germline gives CDR1 KGHDR, CDR2 SFDVKD. The CDR3 spells CATQDGSLYEQYF.

The chain recombines TRBV5-1 with TRBJ1-1; the TRBD1 assignment by TCRdb is unverifiable without DNA. The CDR3 runs to 15 residues. CDR1 and CDR2 from the germline V gene are SGHRS and YFSETQ. CDR3 amino acids: CASSLVRGRLSEAFF. Variable domain in full (rest from reference TRBV5-1 and TRBJ1-1): KAGVTQTPRYLIKTRGQQVTLSCSPISGHRSVSWYQQTPGQGLQFLFEYFSETQRNKGNFPGRFSGRQFSNSRSEMNVSTLELGDSALYLCASSLVRGRLSEAFFGQGTRLTVV.

The V and J genes are TRBV3-1 and TRBJ2-3; there is no DNA to check the TCRdb D call of TRBD1. Germline V gene sequence: CDR1 LGHDT, CDR2 YNNKEL (reference sequence). The CDR3 contains 14 residues. CDR3 amino acids: CASSQGQGLGTQYF.

The CDR3 is CASTNSPAGGNTIYF. The chain combines TRBV12-3 or TRBV12-4 with TRBJ1-3. This CDR3 spans 15 amino acids.

The chain has TRBV7-9 and TRBJ2-3; the D gene TCRdb calls, TRBD1, cannot be checked with no DNA. This CDR3 has 15 amino acids. In germline, CDR1 is SEHNR, CDR2 FQNEAQ (reference sequence). The CDR3 is CASSRPAVRPDTQYF.

The rearrangement links TRBV3-1 to TRBJ2-1; TCRdb indicates TRBD2, and absent DNA this call remains unverified. Germline V gene data show CDR1 as LGHDT and CDR2 as YNNKEL (reference sequence). The CDR3 runs to 14 residues. The CDR3 loop reads CASSRWTSTNEQFF.

The gene calls are TRBV10-3 and TRBJ2-2; TCRdb calls TRBD1, which cannot be checked without DNA. The CDR3 is 15 amino acids. Germline CDR1 and CDR2: ENHRY and SYGVKD. CDR3 amino acids: CAISRGTLNTGELFF.

J is TRBJ2-3 and V is TRBV7-9; TCRdb lists TRBD1, though no DNA is available to test this call. Germline V gene lookup returns CDR1 SEHNR and CDR2 FQNEAQ (reference sequence). The CDR3 spans 14 residues. CDR3 loop: CASTHPQGPDTQYF.

The CDR3 reads CASSLGGSVNTEAFF. The chain carries TRBV5-1 and TRBJ1-1. Germline V lookup: CDR1 SGHRS, CDR2 YFSETQ. This CDR3 contains 15 residues.

This chain's CDR3 is CASSVAALMGRADTQYF. This chain connects TRBV9 to TRBJ2-3; TCRdb proposes TRBD2, but this gene call is untestable without DNA. CDR1 SGDLS and CDR2 YYNGEE come from the germline V gene. CDR3 length equals 17 residues.

CDR3 in amino acids: CASSQRASGMQGEQFF. The V call is TRBV4-2, the J call TRBJ2-1; TCRdb outputs TRBD2, but without DNA this stays unchecked. The CDR3 extends over 16 amino acids. The germline V gene encodes CDR1 LGHNA and CDR2 YNFKEQ.

This chain uses TRBV3-1 with TRBJ2-1; there is no DNA to check the TCRdb D call of TRBD2. This CDR3 has 17 amino acids. Germline assignment: CDR1 LGHDT and CDR2 YNNKEL (reference sequence). CDR3 residues: CASSQKLGLQTYNEQFF.

The genes are TRBV5-4 and TRBJ2-3; there is no DNA to check the TCRdb D call of TRBD2. Germline V gene data show CDR1 as SGHNT and CDR2 as YYREEE (reference sequence). This CDR3 comprises 15 residues. CDR3: CASSLAGAAGGTQYF.

The rearrangement joins TRBV20-1 to TRBJ2-1; TCRdb's D gene call, TRBD1, goes unchecked for lack of DNA. The CDR3 has 17 residues. In germline, CDR1 is DFQATT, CDR2 SNEGSKA (reference sequence). CDR3 amino acids: CSALEGTGASSYNEQFF.

The V call is TRBV6-6, the J call TRBJ2-7; TCRdb outputs TRBD1, but without DNA this stays unchecked. The germline CDR1 and CDR2 sequences are MNHNY and SVGAGI (reference sequence). The CDR3 extends over 12 amino acids. CDR3 sequence: CASAPTGYEQYF.

The CDR3 reads CASSLASGATEAFF. The rearrangement joins TRBV5-5 to TRBJ1-1; TCRdb picks TRBD1, but there is no DNA to check that call. Germline assignment: CDR1 SGHKS and CDR2 YYEKEE (reference sequence). The length of the CDR3 is 14 residues.